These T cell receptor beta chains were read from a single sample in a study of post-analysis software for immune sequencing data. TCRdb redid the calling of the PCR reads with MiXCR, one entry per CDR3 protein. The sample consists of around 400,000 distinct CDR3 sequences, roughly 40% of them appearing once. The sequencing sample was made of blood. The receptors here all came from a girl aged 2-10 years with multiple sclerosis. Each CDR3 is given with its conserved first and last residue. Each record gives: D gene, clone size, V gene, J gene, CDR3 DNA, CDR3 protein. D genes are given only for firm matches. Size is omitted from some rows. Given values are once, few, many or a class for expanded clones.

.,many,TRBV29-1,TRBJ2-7,TGCAGCGTTGAAGGGCAGGCCTACGAGCAGTACTTC,CSVEGQAYEQYF
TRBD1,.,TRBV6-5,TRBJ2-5,TGTGCCAGCACCCAATCTCAGGGGGCGGGGGAGACCCAGTACTTC,CASTQSQGAGETQYF
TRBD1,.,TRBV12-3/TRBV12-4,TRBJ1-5,TGTGCCAGCAGTTCCCGGGACAGGGAGGGCAATCAGCCCCAGCATTTT,CASSSRDREGNQPQHF
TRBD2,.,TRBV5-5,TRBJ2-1,TGTGCCAGCAGCTTGGTTAGCGGGGATTACAATGAGCAGTTCTTC,CASSLVSGDYNEQFF
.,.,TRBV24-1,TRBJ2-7,TGTGCCACCAGATCGGTCGCCTACAATGAGCAGTACTTC,CATRSVAYNEQYF
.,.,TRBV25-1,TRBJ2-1,TGTGCCAGCGGGGGGAATTGGGCTCTCTCCTACAATGAGCAGTTCTTC,CASGGNWALSYNEQFF
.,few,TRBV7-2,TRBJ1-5,TGTGCCAGCAGTTTTCAGGGTTATGAGCCCCAGCATTTT,CASSFQGYEPQHF
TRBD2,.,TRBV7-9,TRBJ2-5,TGTGCCAGCAGCTCCCCTAGCGGTTGGGAGACCCAGTACTTC,CASSSPSGWETQYF
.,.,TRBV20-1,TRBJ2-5,TGCAGTGCCATAAGGCGGGAGACCCAGTACTTC,CSAIRRETQYF
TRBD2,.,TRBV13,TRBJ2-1,TGTGCCAGCAGCGATATATTAGCGGGGGGGAGTAGGAATGAGCAGTTCTTC,CASSDILAGGSRNEQFF
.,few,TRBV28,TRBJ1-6,TGTGCCAGCGGGAGGGCGTATTCACCCCTCCACTTT,CASGRAYSPLHF
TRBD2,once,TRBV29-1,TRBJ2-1,TGCAGCGTTGTCCCTAGCGGAAACAATGAGCAGTTCTTC,CSVVPSGNNEQFF
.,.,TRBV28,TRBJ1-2,TGTGCCAGCAGTTTCCAGGGGAGATATGGCTACACCTTC,CASSFQGRYGYTF
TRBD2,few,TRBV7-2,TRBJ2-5,TGTGCCAGCAGCAAGCCCGGACTAGCCTCCCGGGAGACCCAGTACTTC,CASSKPGLASRETQYF
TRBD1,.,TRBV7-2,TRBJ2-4,TGTGCCAGCAGCTCATACAGGGGGCGCCTCGCTCCTCTAGCCAAAAACATTCAGTACTTC,CASSSYRGRLAPLAKNIQYF
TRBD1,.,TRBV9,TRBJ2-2,TGTGCCAGCAGCGCTCCTACAGGGGGTCCCACCGGGGAGCTGTTTTTT,CASSAPTGGPTGELFF
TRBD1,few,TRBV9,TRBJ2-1,TGTGCCAGCAGCGCTACCGGGACAGTATACAATGAGCAGTTCTTC,CASSATGTVYNEQFF
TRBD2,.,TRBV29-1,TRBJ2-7,TGCAGCGTTTGGGGCCGGACTAGCGGGGCCCGGGAGCAGTACTTC,CSVWGRTSGAREQYF
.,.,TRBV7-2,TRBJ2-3,TGTGCCAGCAGCTTTACGACCGCAGATACGCAGTATTTT,CASSFTTADTQYF
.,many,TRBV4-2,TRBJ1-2,TGTGCCAGCAGCCCCGCCCCGGGGACCAACTATGGCTACACCTTC,CASSPAPGTNYGYTF
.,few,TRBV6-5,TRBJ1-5,TGTGCCAGCAGTTACTCGTCCTCTGAAAATCAGCCCCAGCATTTT,CASSYSSSENQPQHF
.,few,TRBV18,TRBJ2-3,TGTGCCAGCCCAAACGGGAGTAGGACAGATACGCAGTATTTT,CASPNGSRTDTQYF
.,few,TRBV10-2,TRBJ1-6,TGCGCCAGCAGTGAGTTATCACAGGGATGGGGCAATTCACCCCTCCACTTT,CASSELSQGWGNSPLHF
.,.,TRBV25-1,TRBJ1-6,TGTGCCAGCAGTGAACCCGGGAGGGGTTATAATTCACCCCTCCACTTT,CASSEPGRGYNSPLHF
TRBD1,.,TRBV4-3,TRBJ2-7,TGCGCCAGCAGCCAGAGACAGGGAAGGGACGAGCAGTACTTC,CASSQRQGRDEQYF
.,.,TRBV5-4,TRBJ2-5,TGTGCCAGCACCCAAGGGGAGCGGGAGACCCAGTACTTC,CASTQGERETQYF
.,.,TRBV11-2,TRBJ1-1,TGTGCCAGCAGCTTAAGTGACGACGCTGAAGCTTTCTTT,CASSLSDDAEAFF
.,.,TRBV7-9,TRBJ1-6,TGTGCCAGCAGCTTTCAAGGGACCTCACCCCTCCACTTT,CASSFQGTSPLHF
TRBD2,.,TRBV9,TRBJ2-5,TGTGCCAGCGGCATCAGCGGGAGTTTCACGGAGACCCAGTACTTC,CASGISGSFTETQYF
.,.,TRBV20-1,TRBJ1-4,TGCAGTGCTAGGGCGGAGCCTAATGAAAAACTGTTTTTT,CSARAEPNEKLFF
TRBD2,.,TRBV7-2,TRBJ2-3,TGTGCCAGCAGCTTAGAGGTAGCGGGATATGCAGATACGCAGTATTTT,CASSLEVAGYADTQYF
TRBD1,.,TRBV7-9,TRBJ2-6,TGTGCCAGCAGCTTAGCTGGGACAGGGGCCAACGTCCCGACTTTC,CASSLAGTGANVPTF
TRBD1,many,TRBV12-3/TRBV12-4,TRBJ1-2,TGTGCCAGCAGGAGACAGGGGTATGGCTACACCTTC,CASRRQGYGYTF
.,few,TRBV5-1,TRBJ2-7,TGCGCCAGCAGCGCCCCTGGAGAGCAGTACTTC,CASSAPGEQYF
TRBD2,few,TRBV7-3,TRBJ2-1,TGTGCCAGCAGGAACCCGGGAGGGCCCTACAATGAGCAGTTCTTC,CASRNPGGPYNEQFF
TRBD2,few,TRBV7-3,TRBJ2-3,TGTGCCAGCAGCTTGAAGGGGACTAGCGGGAGGGCCGTAAATACGCAGTATTTT,CASSLKGTSGRAVNTQYF
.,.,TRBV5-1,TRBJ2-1,TGCGCCAGCACCCCGTCGGGAGATGAGCAGTTCTTC,CASTPSGDEQFF
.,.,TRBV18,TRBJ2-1,TGTGCCAGCTCACCACCCGGGCCGGGGTGGAATGAGCAGTTCTTC,CASSPPGPGWNEQFF
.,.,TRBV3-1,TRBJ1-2,TGTGCCAGCAGCCAAGCCGGACAGCCAAGAGAATATGGCTACACCTTC,CASSQAGQPREYGYTF
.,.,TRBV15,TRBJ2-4,TGTGCCACCAGAGGGAGACCCGGGCTGTTACAGTACTTC,CATRGRPGLLQYF
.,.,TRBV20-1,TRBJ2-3,TGCAGTGTCTCGGGCCAGGGAATAGGGGGGGGGGTCCCGTATTTT,CSVSGQGIGGGVPYF
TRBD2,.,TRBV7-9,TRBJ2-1,TGTGCCAGCAGCTTAGCGACTAGCGGATGGGACAATGAGCAGTTCTTC,CASSLATSGWDNEQFF
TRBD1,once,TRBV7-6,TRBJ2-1,TGTGCCAGCAGCTTAGTGGGGTATGGAGGACAGGGGGCCGCTGAGGAGCAGTTCTTC,CASSLVGYGGQGAAEEQFF
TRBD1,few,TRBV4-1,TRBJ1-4,TGCGCCAGCAGCCAGCCCCACAGGGGTTCTAATGAAAAACTGTTTTTT,CASSQPHRGSNEKLFF
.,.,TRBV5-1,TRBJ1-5,TGCGCCAGCAGCTTGTACCCAAATGATCAGCCCCAGCATTTT,CASSLYPNDQPQHF
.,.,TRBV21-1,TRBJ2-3,TGTGCCAGCAGAGAAGCGGGAGATACGCAGTATTTT,CASREAGDTQYF
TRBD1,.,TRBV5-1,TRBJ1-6,TGCGCCAGCAGCTGGGGGACAGGGTATTCACCCCTCCACTTT,CASSWGTGYSPLHF
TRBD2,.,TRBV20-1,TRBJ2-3,TGCAGTGCTAGAGGAGGATCCTTAGCGGGAGGGCTCGCAGATACGCAGTATTTT,CSARGGSLAGGLADTQYF
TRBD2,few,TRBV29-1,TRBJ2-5,TGCAGCGTTGACCCCTCGAGCGGGAGAGGAGAGACCCAGTACTTC,CSVDPSSGRGETQYF
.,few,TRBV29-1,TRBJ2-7,TGCAGCGTTGTGGAGGAATCCTACGAGCAGTACTTC,CSVVEESYEQYF
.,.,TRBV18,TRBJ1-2,TGTGCCAGCTCACCATCCAGGGAGGACTATGGCTACACCTTC,CASSPSREDYGYTF
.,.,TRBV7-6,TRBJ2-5,TGTGCCAGCAGCTTAATGATGGGCAGGGATGAGACCCAGTACTTC,CASSLMMGRDETQYF
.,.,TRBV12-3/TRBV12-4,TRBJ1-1,TGTGCCAGCAGCACTACAGGGAGTAGGACTGAAGCTTTCTTT,CASSTTGSRTEAFF
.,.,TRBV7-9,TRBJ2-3,TGTGCCAGCAGCGAACCCGTAGATAGCACAGATACGCAGTATTTT,CASSEPVDSTDTQYF
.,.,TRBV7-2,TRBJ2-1,TGTGCCAGCAGCCCCGACAGAGGAGTATCCTACAATGAGCAGTTCTTC,CASSPDRGVSYNEQFF
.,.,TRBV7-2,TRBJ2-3,TGTGCCAGCAGCGTAGGCGCGGGGCCCTACACAGATACGCAGTATTTT,CASSVGAGPYTDTQYF
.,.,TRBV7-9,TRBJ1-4,TGTGCCAGCAGCTTCGGGGTTGGTGAAAAACTGTTTTTT,CASSFGVGEKLFF
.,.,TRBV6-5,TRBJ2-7,TGTGCCAGCGCCGTAAAATGGTCCTACGAGCAGTACTTC,CASAVKWSYEQYF
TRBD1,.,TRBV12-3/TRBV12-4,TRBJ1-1,TGTGCCAGCAGTCCTGGACAGGGGTTAAACACTGAAGCTTTCTTT,CASSPGQGLNTEAFF
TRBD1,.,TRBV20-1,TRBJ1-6,TGCAGTGCTCCGGGACAGGGGTTACATAATTCACCCCTCCACTTT,CSAPGQGLHNSPLHF